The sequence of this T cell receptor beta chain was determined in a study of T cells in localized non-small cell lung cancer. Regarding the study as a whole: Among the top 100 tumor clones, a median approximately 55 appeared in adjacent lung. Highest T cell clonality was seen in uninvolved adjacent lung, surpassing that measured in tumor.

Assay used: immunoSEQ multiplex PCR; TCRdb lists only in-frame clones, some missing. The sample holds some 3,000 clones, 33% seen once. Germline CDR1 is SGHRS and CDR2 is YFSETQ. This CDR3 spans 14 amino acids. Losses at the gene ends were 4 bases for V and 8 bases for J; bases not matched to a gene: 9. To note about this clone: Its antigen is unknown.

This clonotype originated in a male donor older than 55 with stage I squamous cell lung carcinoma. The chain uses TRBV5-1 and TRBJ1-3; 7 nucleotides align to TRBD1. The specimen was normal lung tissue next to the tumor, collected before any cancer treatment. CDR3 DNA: TGCGCCAGCAGCGGGGACAGCCGACGAGACACCATATATTTT. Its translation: CASSGDSRRDTIYF.